This T cell receptor (beta chain) originates from a study of breast tumors, draining lymph nodes, adjacent tissues. Study-wide results and limits: Luminal-like breast cancer showed significantly greater tumor-nontumor repertoire similarity than basal-like breast cancer did.

TCRdb itself ran the multiplex PCR reads through MiXCR, one entry per CDR3 protein. The table includes approximately 130,000 distinct CDR3 sequences, over 20% detected once. Axillary draining lymph nodes of breast cancer patients supplied the node samples. This clonotype was counted only a few times. Antigen: not known. The length of the CDR3 is 14 residues. Per germline, CDR1 LNHDA and CDR2 SQIVND (reference sequence). J lost 7 bases, V lost 4 bases, and 8 bases had no gene match. Material for sequencing was axillary lymph node tissue. The receptor's source is a female donor with breast cancer. Some clones in this sample may be carry-over from other donors' samples. V is TRBV19 and J is TRBJ2-7, with 9 positions matching TRBD2. CDR3 sequence: CASSTLAGPMEQYF. CDR3 nucleotide sequence: TGTGCCAGTAGTACCCTAGCGGGGCCGATGGAGCAGTACTTC.